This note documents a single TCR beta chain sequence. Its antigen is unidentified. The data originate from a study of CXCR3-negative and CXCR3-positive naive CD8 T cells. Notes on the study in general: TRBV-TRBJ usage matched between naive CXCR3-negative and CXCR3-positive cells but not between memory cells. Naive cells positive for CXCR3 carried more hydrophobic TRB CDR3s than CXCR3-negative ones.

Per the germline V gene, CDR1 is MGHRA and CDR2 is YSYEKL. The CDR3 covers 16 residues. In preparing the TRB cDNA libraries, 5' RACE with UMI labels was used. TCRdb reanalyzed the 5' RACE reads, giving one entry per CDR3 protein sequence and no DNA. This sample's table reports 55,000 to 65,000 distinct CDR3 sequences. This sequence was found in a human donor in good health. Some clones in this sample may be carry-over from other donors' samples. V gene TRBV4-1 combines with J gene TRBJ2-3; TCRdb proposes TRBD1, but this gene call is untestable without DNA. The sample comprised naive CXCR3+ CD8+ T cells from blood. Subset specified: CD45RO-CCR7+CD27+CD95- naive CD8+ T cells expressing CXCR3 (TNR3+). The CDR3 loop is CASSQEGGGITDTQYF.